These T cell receptor beta chains were read from a single sample in a study of T cell responses to AZD1222 COVID-19 vaccine. The protocol was immunoSEQ multiplex PCR, while the TCRdb copy is restricted to in-frame clones and leaves out a portion. The sample carries 120,000 or so clones, 86% recorded once. The sample in question was peripheral blood, obtained 28 days after the second AZD1222 dose. These receptors all come from an adult who received the AZD1222 COVID-19 vaccine. Both conserved end residues are part of each CDR3. The D gene is left open where the match is weak. Some rows have no size entry. The others give once, few or many, or a class for an expanded clone.

>TRBD1|TRBJ2-7|.|TRBV19
TGTGCCAGTAGTGGCCGGACAGGTCCCTACGAGCAGTACTTC
CASSGRTGPYEQYF
>TRBD1|TRBJ1-2|.|TRBV6-5
TGTGCCAGCAGTACCCAGGGGGCCTACGGCTACACCTTC
CASSTQGAYGYTF
>TRBD2|TRBJ2-5|.|TRBV10-1
TGCGCCAGCAGTGAGTCGCTAGCGGGGGGAGAAGAGACCCAGTACTTC
CASSESLAGGEETQYF
>.|TRBJ1-6|once|TRBV2
TGTGCCAGCAGTCCCTCGCAGGTGCCGAATTCACCCCTCCACTTT
CASSPSQVPNSPLHF
>.|TRBJ2-3|.|TRBV14
TGTGCCAGCAGCCAAGGACCGTTTGGCACAGATACGCAGTATTTT
CASSQGPFGTDTQYF
>.|TRBJ1-1|.|TRBV3-1/TRBV3-2
TGTGCCAGCAGCCAACGACTGATGAACACTGAAGCTTTCTTT
CASSQRLMNTEAFF
>.|TRBJ2-2|.|TRBV5-1
TGCGCCAGCAGCTTGGGACAGACTAGCGGGGAGCTGTTTTTT
CASSLGQTSGELFF
>TRBD2|TRBJ2-3|once|TRBV4-1
TGCGCCAGCAGCCAAGATGGGGGGGACACAGATACGCAGTATTTT
CASSQDGGDTDTQYF
>.|TRBJ1-2|.|TRBV4-1
TGCGCCAGCAGCCAAGATGGAACAGCTCGATGGGGCTACACCTTC
CASSQDGTARWGYTF
>.|TRBJ1-4|.|TRBV19
TGTGCCAGTAGTATGAGGAAGGCTAATGAAAAACTGTTTTTT
CASSMRKANEKLFF
>.|TRBJ1-4|.|TRBV6-5
TGTGCCAGCAGTTCCTCATTAGGGGAAAAACTGTTTTTT
CASSSSLGEKLFF
>TRBD1|TRBJ2-1|.|TRBV29-1
TGCAGCGTTGAAGCGGACAGGGGCCTCTCCTACAATGAGCAGTTCTTC
CSVEADRGLSYNEQFF
>TRBD1|TRBJ1-5|once|TRBV6-5
TGTGCCAGCAGCCACGGGACAGGGTCTCAGCCCCAGCATTTT
CASSHGTGSQPQHF
>.|TRBJ2-3|few|TRBV19
TGTGCCAGTAGTATAGGGGGGGCCTCAAGAGATACGCAGTATTTT
CASSIGGASRDTQYF
>TRBD2|TRBJ2-1|.|TRBV9
TGTGCCAGCAGCCCCTCCGGGACTAGCGGGGGGGGGCAGTTCTTC
CASSPSGTSGGGQFF
>TRBD1|TRBJ2-7|.|TRBV3-1/TRBV3-2
TGTGCCAGCAGCCTTACAGGGACAGGGGCGATCCACGAGCAGTACTTC
CASSLTGTGAIHEQYF
>.|TRBJ1-5|.|TRBV19
TGTGCCAGTAGTATATCGGGCCAGCCATGGCAGCCCCAGCATTTT
CASSISGQPWQPQHF
>.|TRBJ1-2|few|TRBV7-8
TGTGCCAGCAGCTCCCAGACAGCTTCCTACTATGGCTACACCTTC
CASSSQTASYYGYTF
>.|TRBJ2-7|once|TRBV4-2
TGTGCCAGCAGCCAAGATATAAGCCAGGGATACCACGAGCAGTACTTC
CASSQDISQGYHEQYF
>.|TRBJ1-1|.|TRBV18
TGTGCCAGCTCACCAGACAGGCAGGTCCCTGAAGCTTTCTTT
CASSPDRQVPEAFF